The rows below give T cell receptor beta chains drawn from one sample of a study of blood T cell repertoires in COVID-19. The method was immunoSEQ multiplex PCR; TCRdb's version includes in-frame clones alone and lacks a portion of them. The sample holds a few hundred thousand clones; approximately 80% are singletons and the top ten take about 10%. Specimen: peripheral blood. The receptors here all came from an elderly woman with COVID-19, enrolled during active disease. The CDR3 runs from the conserved cysteine through the conserved F or W. The D gene is left open where the match is weak. Size is stated for part of the rows, as once, few or many counts, or as a class when the clone is expanded.

v_gene	j_gene	abundance	d_gene	CDR3nt	CDR3aa
TRBV6-2/TRBV6-3	TRBJ2-2	few	NA	TGTGCCAGCAGTTACTGGCGCCAGGGCGGCGGGGAGCTGTTTTTT	CASSYWRQGGGELFF
TRBV18	TRBJ2-3	NA	NA	TGTGCCAGCTCACCACCGGTCGGCCAGGGCAGGGGAGATACGCAGTATTTT	CASSPPVGQGRGDTQYF
TRBV19	TRBJ2-3	NA	NA	TGTGCCAGTACCTTGACTAGATCGGATACGCAGTATTTT	CASTLTRSDTQYF
TRBV28	TRBJ1-2	NA	TRBD1	TGTGCCAGCAGCCAGACAGGGGGCAGAGGCTACACCTTC	CASSQTGGRGYTF
TRBV5-1	TRBJ1-2	NA	TRBD1	TGCGCCAGCAGCTTGGGACAGGGCCCCCTTGGCTACACCTTC	CASSLGQGPLGYTF
TRBV30	TRBJ2-7	NA	TRBD2	TGTGCCTGGAGTGGCGGGACTAGCGGGGGGCTGAGCTCCTACGAGCAGTACTTC	CAWSGGTSGGLSSYEQYF
TRBV4-1	TRBJ2-3	NA	NA	TGCGCCAGCAGCGCCCCCCCGGACAGAATAAACACAGATACGCAGTATTTT	CASSAPPDRINTDTQYF
TRBV5-1	TRBJ1-1	NA	TRBD1	TGCGCCAGCAGCTCGGACAGGGGGCTTCCGAACACTGAAGCTTTCTTT	CASSSDRGLPNTEAFF
TRBV18	TRBJ1-2	NA	NA	TGTGCCAGCTCACCAGACGTTGGGGGAGGAAGGGATGGCTACACCTTC	CASSPDVGGGRDGYTF
TRBV2	TRBJ2-2	NA	NA	TGTGCCAGCAGACAGGCTAACACCGGGGAGCTGTTTTTT	CASRQANTGELFF
TRBV5-1	TRBJ2-1	NA	TRBD2	TGCGCCAGCAGCTTGATAGCGGGGGCGGTGAATGAGCAGTTCTTC	CASSLIAGAVNEQFF
TRBV5-1	TRBJ1-1	NA	NA	TGCGCCAGCAGCTTTGGATTCCTAGGGGTAGCTGAAGCTTTCTTT	CASSFGFLGVAEAFF
TRBV29-1	TRBJ2-3	NA	TRBD2	TGCAGCGTCTCGACTAGCGGGGGGGCGAATACGCAGTATTTT	CSVSTSGGANTQYF
TRBV5-1	TRBJ1-1	once	NA	TGCGCCAGCAGCTTGGACAGGAACACTGAAGCTTTCTTT	CASSLDRNTEAFF
TRBV19	TRBJ2-7	NA	NA	TGTGCCAGTAGTATAGCCCCGGGATCTTCGTGGGACGAGCAGTACTTC	CASSIAPGSSWDEQYF
TRBV7-9	TRBJ1-1	NA	NA	TGTGCCAGCAGCTTATCAGGGGCTGAAGCTTTCTTT	CASSLSGAEAFF
TRBV20-1	TRBJ2-7	NA	TRBD1	TGCAGCGGGACAGGGAATCACGAGCAGTACTTC	CSGTGNHEQYF
TRBV12-3/TRBV12-4	TRBJ1-5	few	TRBD1	TGTGCCAGCTCGTGGAGGGGGCTTCAGCCCCAGCATTTT	CASSWRGLQPQHF
TRBV7-9	TRBJ2-5	NA	NA	TGTGCCAGCAGCTTAGATCCTAGCACCCCTCAAGAGACCCAGTACTTC	CASSLDPSTPQETQYF